This is a list of T cell receptor beta chains from one sample in a study of regulatory T cells in long-lasting Graves disease. TCRdb used MiXCR to reprocess the multiplex PCR reads, holding one entry per CDR3 protein. Here the sample spans about 530,000 distinct CDR3 sequences, about 16% being singletons. These same data were also listed under a study on T cells in Graves' hyperthyroidism and ophthalmopathy.

The sample was peripheral blood mononuclear cells (PBMCs), taken at new diagnosis, from a patient treated with antithyroid drugs. All receptors derive from a woman aged 40 to 65 with Graves disease. CDR3s include the opening cysteine and the closing phenylalanine or tryptophan. Fields, in order: clone size, J gene, D gene, V gene, CDR3 length, CDR3 DNA, CDR3 protein. The D gene is left open where the match is weak. Where a row states a size, it is once, few, many or the class of an expanded clone; other rows omit it.

>many|TRBJ1-5|TRBD1|TRBV6-1|13
TGTGCCAGCAAGACAGGGATAAATCAGCCCCAGCATTTT
CASKTGINQPQHF
>many|TRBJ1-5|-|TRBV20-1|15
TGCAGTGCCGCCCCCGGCGGGGAGGGAGGCCAGCCCCAGCATTTT
CSAAPGGEGGQPQHF
>few|TRBJ2-3|TRBD2|TRBV28|13
TGTGCCAGCAGCACTAGCGGGGGTAGTACGCAGTATTTT
CASSTSGGSTQYF
>many|TRBJ1-1|-|TRBV27|16
TGTGCCAGCAGTCCCCTACCCACGCGCCGGCCCCCTGAAGCTTTCTTT
CASSPLPTRRPPEAFF
>-|TRBJ2-3|TRBD1|TRBV7-9|15
TGTGCCAGCAGCCCCAACAGGGGAGAGGGAGATACGCAGTATTTT
CASSPNRGEGDTQYF
>many|TRBJ2-7|-|TRBV11-1|11
TGTGCCAGCAGCCGTCTGGGCGAGCAGTACTTC
CASSRLGEQYF
>-|TRBJ2-7|TRBD2|TRBV7-9|12
TGTGCCAGCGGCGGGGGGCTCCACGAGCAGTACTTC
CASGGGLHEQYF
>many|TRBJ2-7|-|TRBV6-9|14
TGTGCCAGCAGTTACTCTACGCAGGGCTACGAGCAGTACTTC
CASSYSTQGYEQYF
>few|TRBJ1-2|TRBD1|TRBV12-3/TRBV12-4|15
TGTGCCAGCAGTCTACCGGGACAGTCTACCTCCGGCTGCACCTTC
CASSLPGQSTSGCTF
>-|TRBJ2-1|TRBD2|TRBV10-3|14
TGTGCCATCGGTAGCGGGGGCCTATTCAATGAGCAGTTCTTC
CAIGSGGLFNEQFF
>many|TRBJ2-1|TRBD2|TRBV24-1|15
TGTGCCACCAGTGAGGTTAGCGGGGGCCTAAATGAGCAGTTCTTC
CATSEVSGGLNEQFF
>many|TRBJ2-1|TRBD2|TRBV19|13
TGTGCCAGTACCTGGACTAGCGGGAATGAGCAGTTCTTC
CASTWTSGNEQFF
>few|TRBJ1-4|-|TRBV6-2/TRBV6-3|16
TGTGCCAGCACAGAATTATGGACAGCAACTAATGAAAAACTGTTTTTT
CASTELWTATNEKLFF
>-|TRBJ2-5|TRBD1|TRBV20-1|14
TGCAGTGCTACCCGGGACAGGGGTGAAGAGACCCAGTACTTC
CSATRDRGEETQYF
>many|TRBJ1-2|TRBD1|TRBV6-1|13
TGTGCCAGCAGGAACGACAGGGCCTATGGCTACACCTTC
CASRNDRAYGYTF
>many|TRBJ2-7|-|TRBV7-9|14
TGTGCCAGCAGCTTTGGGGTTGCGGCCCACGAGCAGTACTTC
CASSFGVAAHEQYF
>-|TRBJ2-5|-|TRBV5-1|12
TGCGCCAGCAGCTCGGGGACCGGGACCCAGTACTTC
CASSSGTGTQYF
>many|TRBJ2-3|-|TRBV7-2|15
TGTGCCAGCAGGTCTAGGGGAGACTCCGGTCATACGCAGTATTTT
CASRSRGDSGHTQYF
>many|TRBJ1-1|-|TRBV30|13
TGTGCCTGGAGTGTAGGCCCCAACACTGAAGCTTTCTTT
CAWSVGPNTEAFF
>many|TRBJ2-3|-|TRBV6-1|16
TGTGCCAGCAGTGAACGGATGAGACAGACCACAGATACGCAGTATTTT
CASSERMRQTTDTQYF
>few|TRBJ1-2|TRBD1|TRBV18|14
TGTGCCAGCTCACGAGGGGACAGAGGCGAGGGCTACACCTTC
CASSRGDRGEGYTF
>many|TRBJ1-1|TRBD1|TRBV30|13
TGTGCCTGGGACAGGGTAGGAAACACTGAAGCTTTCTTT
CAWDRVGNTEAFF
>many|TRBJ2-3|-|TRBV11-1|15
TGTGCCAGCACCCCGTGGAGGGGGGCTACGGATACGCAGTATTTT
CASTPWRGATDTQYF
>-|TRBJ1-2|-|TRBV7-2|14
TGTGCCAGCAGCTTAAGGGCAGGGGAGGGCGGCTACACCTTC
CASSLRAGEGGYTF
>-|TRBJ2-1|-|TRBV6-1|13
TGTGCCAGCGAGCAGGGTGTCGACAATGTGCAGTTCTTC
CASEQGVDNVQFF
>many|TRBJ2-1|-|TRBV12-3/TRBV12-4|13
TGTGCCAGCAGTTTATACAGGGTGGATGAGCAGTTCTTC
CASSLYRVDEQFF
>many|TRBJ2-7|TRBD1|TRBV28|14
TGTGCCAGCAGTTTACTTGGACAGGCTAACGAGCAGTACTTC
CASSLLGQANEQYF
>few|TRBJ1-3|-|TRBV10-3|13
TGTGCCATCAGTGAGGGCTCTGGAAACACCATATATTTT
CAISEGSGNTIYF
>many|TRBJ1-4|-|TRBV20-1|18
TGCAGTGCTAGAGATTCCATCCCCCGGGGGGGAACTAATGAAAAACTGTTTTTT
CSARDSIPRGGTNEKLFF
>-|TRBJ1-2|TRBD1|TRBV29-1|12
TGCAGCGCTGGGGGACAGAACTATGGCTACACCTTC
CSAGGQNYGYTF
>many|TRBJ1-4|-|TRBV28|13
TGTGCCACCGTTAGTTGGGAGCCATTTAAATCGTTTTTT
CATVSWEPFKSFF
>few|TRBJ1-1|TRBD1|TRBV5-6|15
TGTGCCAGCAGCCCCGATCCGGGACAGGGCACTGAAGCTTTCTTT
CASSPDPGQGTEAFF
>many|TRBJ2-7|-|TRBV4-2|15
TGTGCCAGCAGCCCAAGAGGGGGGGGCCAGGATGGGCAGTACTTC
CASSPRGGGQDGQYF
>many|TRBJ2-7|-|TRBV7-9|12
TGTGCCAGCAGCCCTGAGGCCTACGAGCAGTACTTC
CASSPEAYEQYF
>few|TRBJ2-2|-|TRBV25-1|14
TGTGCCAGCAGTGTACGGCATAACACCGGGGAGCTGTTTTTT
CASSVRHNTGELFF
>many|TRBJ1-5|TRBD1|TRBV2|14
TGTGCCAGCAAACAGACAGGGCTAGCTCAGCCCCAGCATTTT
CASKQTGLAQPQHF
>many|TRBJ2-3|TRBD1|TRBV7-3|14
TGTGCCAGCAGCTTAACTGGCCAGGGGGATCCGCAGTATTTT
CASSLTGQGDPQYF
>many|TRBJ1-2|TRBD1|TRBV3-1|13
TGTGCCAGCAGCCACGGACAGGGGCATGGCTACACCTTC
CASSHGQGHGYTF
>many|TRBJ2-7|TRBD1|TRBV5-5|14
TGTGCCAGCAGCCCCGGGACAGGGTATTACGAGCAGTACTTC
CASSPGTGYYEQYF
>-|TRBJ1-2|TRBD1|TRBV18|15
TGTGCCAGCTCATTAAAGGAGGGACAGAATTATGGCTACACCTTC
CASSLKEGQNYGYTF
>many|TRBJ1-5|-|TRBV28|13
TGTGCCAGCAGTTTACAGAGCAATCAGCCCCAACATTTT
CASSLQSNQPQHF
>few|TRBJ2-4|-|TRBV7-6|18
TGTGCCAGCAGCTTAGGGGTGAAGGGTGACCTAGCCAAAAACATTCAGTACTTC
CASSLGVKGDLAKNIQYF
>-|TRBJ1-2|TRBD1|TRBV6-2/TRBV6-3|14
TGTGCCAGCAGTTACGAAGGGACAGGGTACGTCTACACCTTC
CASSYEGTGYVYTF
>-|TRBJ1-4|-|TRBV4-1|16
TGCGCCAGCAGCCAAGAACACCTTGCAACTAATGAAAAACTGTTTTTT
CASSQEHLATNEKLFF
>many|TRBJ1-5|-|TRBV5-1|15
TGCGCCAGCAGCTTGGGCGAGCCCTCCTATCAGCCCCAGCATTTT
CASSLGEPSYQPQHF
>-|TRBJ2-5|-|TRBV13|14
TGTGTCAGCAGCCTCTCGACAAACCAAGAGACCCAGTACTTC
CVSSLSTNQETQYF
>-|TRBJ2-1|TRBD2|TRBV9|15
TGTGCCAGCAGCGTAGTAGGTCTAGCGGGAAATGAGCAGTTCTTC
CASSVVGLAGNEQFF
>-|TRBJ2-4|TRBD1|TRBV6-5|16
TGTGCCAGCAGTTACTCGGCAACAGGGGTGGGAAACATTCAGTACTTC
CASSYSATGVGNIQYF
>few|TRBJ2-2|TRBD1|TRBV5-6|15
TGTGCCAGCGGGGGACAGATTCCGAACACCGGGGAGCTGTTTTTT
CASGGQIPNTGELFF
>many|TRBJ1-5|TRBD1|TRBV6-1|15
TGTGCCAGCAGGCGCGGGACAGCGAACAATCAGCCCCAGCATTTT
CASRRGTANNQPQHF
>few|TRBJ2-4|-|TRBV28|16
TGTGCCAGCAGCCCTGGGAGGTGGGGGGCCAAAAACATTCAGTACTTC
CASSPGRWGAKNIQYF
>many|TRBJ1-3|-|TRBV2|16
TGTGCCAGCAGTGTGGAGTCGTCAGTTGCTGGAAACACCATATATTTT
CASSVESSVAGNTIYF
>many|TRBJ1-2|TRBD1|TRBV6-1|16
TGTGCCAGCAGAAAAAACCATGGACAGGACCACTATGGCTACACCTTC
CASRKNHGQDHYGYTF